The T cell receptor beta chain under discussion was sequenced for a study of cytomegalovirus exposure and HLA in healthy donors. Study outcomes and limitations: The study listed 150 to 200 cytomegalovirus-associated TCR beta chains.

The CDR3 is made up of 14 amino acids. The germline V gene has CDR1 PRHDT and CDR2 FYEKMQ (reference sequence). Trimming removed 4 bases from V and 4 bases from J; junction bases left unmatched: 5. PCR employed 60 Vbeta and 13 Jbeta primers. Here immunoSEQ multiplex PCR was the method, and the copy in TCRdb shows in-frame clones only, minus some. The data hold approximately 170,000 clones, with roughly 83% observed a single time. A note on this clone: Its cognate antigen is unknown.

Sequencing input: PBMCs. This TCR derives from a boy younger than 10 in good health and CMV-seronegative. The chain carries TRBV13 and TRBJ2-7, with 9 bases matching TRBD2. This CDR3 reads CASSSLAGPYEQYF. The CDR3 DNA reads TGTGCCAGCAGCTCGCTAGCGGGACCTTACGAGCAGTACTTC.